This T cell receptor beta chain derives from a study of shared T cell receptors in the human thymus. Profiled with immunoSEQ multiplex PCR; TCRdb holds only in-frame clones, not every one. The sample carries hundreds of thousands of clones, 87% recorded once. The sample also formed part of further work on human thymus T cells.

The receptor was isolated from a boy in the first two years of life with a congenital heart defect. Specimen: thymocytes.

CDR3 bases: TGTGCCAGCAGCGCGCGCCTAGGGACAGGAGAAGCCAAAAACATTCAGTACTTC. Translated: CASSARLGTGEAKNIQYF. The rearrangement uses TRBV9 and TRBJ2-4; 8 nucleotides align to TRBD1. CDR1 is SGDLS, CDR2 YYNGEE, per germline. Unmatched junction bases numbered 11, after V lost 3 bases and J lost 0 bases. This CDR3 has 18 amino acids.